This T cell receptor (beta chain) originates from a study of early T cells in non-severe SARS-CoV-2 infection. Study in general: Investigators sequenced bulk RNA drawn from unsorted whole blood, and chains remained unpaired.

CDR3 length equals 15 residues. Germline assignment: CDR1 SGHTA and CDR2 FQGNSA. Trimming removed 5 bases at V and 1 base at J, with 11 bases between. TCRdb re-analysed the 5' RACE reads in MiXCR, keeping a single row per CDR3 protein. The sample records around 60,000 distinct CDR3 sequences, 8% to 10% being singletons. The sample consisted of whole blood. This chain links TRBV7-2 with TRBJ2-2, with D unresolved. The TCR was taken from an adult who was a healthcare worker with PCR-confirmed SARS-CoV-2 infection or an uninfected control (not recorded which). CDR3 sequence (DNA): TGTGCCAGCAGCCGAGCGAAGGGGAACACCGGGGAGCTGTTTTTT. Its protein product is CASSRAKGNTGELFF.